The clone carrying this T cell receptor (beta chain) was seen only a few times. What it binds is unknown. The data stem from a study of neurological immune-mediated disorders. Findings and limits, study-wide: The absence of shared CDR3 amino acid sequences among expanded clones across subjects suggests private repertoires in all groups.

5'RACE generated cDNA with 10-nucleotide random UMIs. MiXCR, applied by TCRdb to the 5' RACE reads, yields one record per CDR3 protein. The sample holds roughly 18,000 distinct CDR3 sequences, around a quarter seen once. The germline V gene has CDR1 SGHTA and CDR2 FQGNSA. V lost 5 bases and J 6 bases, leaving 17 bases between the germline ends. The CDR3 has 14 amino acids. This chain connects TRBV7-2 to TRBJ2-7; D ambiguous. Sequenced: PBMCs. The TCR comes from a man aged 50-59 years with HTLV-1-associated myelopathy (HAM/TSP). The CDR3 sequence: CASSPLQGPGEQYF. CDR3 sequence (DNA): TGTGCCAGCAGCCCTCTCCAAGGCCCGGGCGAGCAGTACTTC.